This TCR beta chain originates from a study of blood T cell repertoires in COVID-19. Background on the study: The origin of the acute and convalescent COVID-19 samples was the United States, Italy and Spain. From T cells, B-cell-depleted T cells, or PBMCs came the material, which was cDNA or gDNA.

V was cut by 6 bases and J by 4 bases, with 15 bases left in between. Germline V gene lookup returns CDR1 MDHEN and CDR2 SYDVKM. The CDR3 totals 14 residues. Under the authors' procedure: Amplification from reference gene primers served as the basis for estimated nucleated cell counts. Measured with immunoSEQ multiplex PCR; TCRdb has only the in-frame clones, and not every one. V and J calls and clone size are those listed in that table; D and trimming were worked out from the DNA. The sample lists approximately 100,000 clones; roughly 82% were seen once. The chain is built from TRBV28 and TRBJ1-2; a weak D match, TRBD1 (6 bases). This sequence originates from a woman of 80 years or more with active or convalescent COVID-19. Source material: peripheral blood. The CDR3 DNA reads TGTGCCAGCAGAGGGGGAACTGGCACCTATGGCTACACCTTC. This sequence encodes CASRGGTGTYGYTF.